Listed below are T cell receptor beta chains from one sample, sequenced in a study of T cells after yellow fever vaccination. TCRdb reanalysed the 5' RACE reads using MiXCR and keeps one entry per CDR3 protein. The sample holds about 69,000 distinct CDR3 sequences, 5% to 6.5% seen once. The sample in question was CD4+ T cells sorted from PBMCs, obtained less than 16 days after the first yellow fever vaccination. All receptors come from a young man who received the YFV17D yellow fever vaccine. CDR3s include the opening cysteine and the closing phenylalanine or tryptophan. A D gene is named only where the DNA matches it firmly. Not all rows give a size; the values are once, few, many and, for expanded clones, a class.

TRBD1,TRBV29-1,TRBJ1-2,many,CSGKSGQGDGYTF,TGCAGCGGAAAATCCGGACAGGGCGATGGCTACACCTTC
NA,TRBV7-2,TRBJ1-5,many,CASSLTGNQPQHF,TGTGCCAGCAGCTTAACAGGCAATCAGCCCCAGCATTTT
TRBD1,TRBV6-5,TRBJ1-4,many,CASSWSGQGQKLFF,TGTGCCAGCAGTTGGTCGGGACAGGGCCAAAAACTGTTTTTT
NA,TRBV28,TRBJ1-5,many,CASTERGGSQPQHF,TGTGCCAGCACCGAGAGGGGGGGGAGTCAGCCCCAGCATTTT
TRBD2,TRBV2,TRBJ2-5,many,CASSEERGETQYF,TGTGCCAGCAGTGAAGAGCGGGGGGAGACCCAGTACTTC
NA,TRBV4-3,TRBJ2-5,many,CASSQAGTRETQYF,TGCGCCAGCAGCCAAGCAGGGACGCGGGAGACCCAGTACTTC
NA,TRBV5-1,TRBJ1-1,many,CASSLVSTADTEAFF,TGCGCCAGCAGCTTGGTCAGTACGGCGGACACTGAAGCTTTCTTT
NA,TRBV4-1,TRBJ2-2,many,CASSQDEDTSSNTGELFF,TGCGCCAGCAGCCAAGATGAGGACACCTCTTCGAACACCGGGGAGCTGTTTTTT
NA,TRBV29-1,TRBJ2-3,many,CSVGTTSTDTQYF,TGCAGCGTTGGGACAACTAGCACAGATACGCAGTATTTT
NA,TRBV12-3/TRBV12-4,TRBJ1-5,many,CASSLSVLTINQPQHF,TGTGCCAGCAGTTTATCCGTCCTTACAATCAATCAGCCCCAGCATTTT
TRBD1,TRBV7-2,TRBJ2-7,many,CASSPEQGRYEQYF,TGTGCCAGCAGCCCTGAACAGGGGCGGTACGAGCAGTACTTC
TRBD2,TRBV6-2/TRBV6-3,TRBJ2-3,many,CASRPGLAGSRSTQYF,TGTGCCAGCAGGCCCGGACTAGCGGGATCTAGAAGTACGCAGTATTTT
TRBD1,TRBV5-1,TRBJ2-3,many,CASSLGQGDTDTQYF,TGCGCCAGCAGCTTGGGACAGGGTGACACAGATACGCAGTATTTT
NA,TRBV5-1,TRBJ1-2,NA,CASSLAGGPYGYTF,TGCGCCAGCAGCTTGGCCGGGGGTCCCTATGGCTACACCTTC
TRBD2,TRBV5-8,TRBJ2-3,NA,CTSSAKPSGEYTDTQYF,TGTACCAGCAGCGCGAAGCCCAGCGGGGAGTACACAGATACGCAGTATTTT
TRBD1,TRBV12-3/TRBV12-4,TRBJ2-5,many,CASSFGHHRGETQYF,TGTGCCAGCAGTTTTGGGCACCACAGGGGAGAGACCCAGTACTTC
NA,TRBV5-5,TRBJ2-3,many,CASSSGWQPASPDTQYF,TGTGCCAGCAGCTCAGGATGGCAGCCGGCTAGTCCAGATACGCAGTATTTT
NA,TRBV3-1,TRBJ1-3,many,CASSQHRSSGNTIYF,TGTGCCAGCAGCCAACATCGTAGCTCTGGAAACACCATATATTTT
NA,TRBV18,TRBJ2-6,many,CASSPTDSTGANVLTF,TGTGCCAGCTCACCTACCGACAGTACCGGGGCCAACGTCCTGACTTTC
NA,TRBV5-4,TRBJ2-3,many,CASSPFSGEDTQYF,TGTGCCAGCAGCCCCTTTTCAGGGGAGGATACGCAGTATTTT
NA,TRBV5-1,TRBJ2-1,many,CASSNDINEQFF,TGCGCCAGCAGCAACGACATCAATGAGCAGTTCTTC
TRBD2,TRBV7-2,TRBJ2-1,many,CASSSTGTSGGFF,TGTGCCAGCAGCAGCACCGGGACTAGCGGGGGGTTCTTC
NA,TRBV24-1,TRBJ1-1,many,CATSNVENTEAFF,TGTGCCACCAGTAACGTTGAGAACACTGAAGCTTTCTTT
TRBD1,TRBV7-9,TRBJ1-4,many,CASTVGQGREKLFF,TGTGCCAGCACCGTGGGACAGGGTCGAGAAAAACTGTTTTTT
NA,TRBV12-3/TRBV12-4,TRBJ1-2,many,CASSFRTRNYGYTF,TGTGCCAGCAGTTTCCGGACCCGTAACTATGGCTACACCTTC
TRBD2,TRBV2,TRBJ2-7,few,CACTAPPTSGGHTYEQYF,TGTGCCTGCACCGCACCCCCTACTAGCGGGGGGCACACCTACGAGCAGTACTTC
TRBD1,TRBV5-6,TRBJ1-1,many,CASSLIGTGGTEAFF,TGTGCCAGCAGCTTAATTGGGACAGGGGGCACTGAAGCTTTCTTT
NA,TRBV3-1,TRBJ2-3,many,CASSLLVGADTQYF,TGTGCCAGCAGCCTCCTAGTTGGAGCAGATACGCAGTATTTT
NA,TRBV18,TRBJ1-4,many,CASSRASVFTNEKLFF,TGTGCCAGCTCACGCGCGTCCGTTTTTACTAATGAAAAACTGTTTTTT
NA,TRBV5-1,TRBJ2-1,many,CASSLPIRGAGNEQFF,TGCGCCAGCAGCCTACCCATTAGGGGCGCGGGCAATGAGCAGTTCTTC
NA,TRBV5-1,TRBJ2-7,many,CASSLLTPPGEQYF,TGCGCCAGCAGCTTGTTGACCCCCCCCGGCGAGCAGTACTTC
NA,TRBV5-1,TRBJ2-1,many,CASSLLQGLYNEQFF,TGCGCCAGCAGCTTATTGCAGGGCCTATACAATGAGCAGTTCTTC
NA,TRBV5-1,TRBJ1-1,many,CASNWGGVNTEAFF,TGCGCCAGCAATTGGGGGGGCGTGAACACTGAAGCTTTCTTT
TRBD1,TRBV20-1,TRBJ2-4,many,CSATGALAKNIQYF,TGCAGTGCCACAGGGGCCTTAGCCAAAAACATTCAGTACTTC
TRBD1,TRBV5-8,TRBJ2-7,many,CASSKGQGAYEQYF,TGTGCCAGCAGCAAGGGACAGGGGGCGTACGAGCAGTACTTC
NA,TRBV20-1,TRBJ1-5,many,CSARTLGQSGKPQHF,TGCAGTGCTAGAACCCTAGGACAGTCTGGGAAGCCCCAGCATTTT
NA,TRBV5-5,TRBJ1-5,many,CASSRVQGNQPQHF,TGTGCCAGCAGCCGAGTACAGGGCAATCAGCCCCAGCATTTT
NA,TRBV27,TRBJ1-5,many,CASSLLGDSNQPQHF,TGTGCCAGCAGTTTACTTGGGGATAGCAATCAGCCCCAGCATTTT
NA,TRBV7-2,TRBJ2-5,NA,CASSLSAAQETQYF,TGTGCCAGCAGCTTATCAGCGGCTCAAGAGACCCAGTACTTC
NA,TRBV5-1,TRBJ2-3,many,CASRTGYRTDTQYF,TGCGCCAGCAGGACGGGGTACCGCACAGATACGCAGTATTTT